This TCR beta chain was sequenced for a study of tumor-infiltrating lymphocytes in primary liver carcinoma. The investigators made TCR beta cDNA from approximately 0.5 ug total RNA, using a constant-region primer. Construction of TCR beta libraries relied on three successive nested multiplex PCR rounds employing slightly modified ARM-PCR. TCRdb re-called the multiplex PCR reads with MiXCR, one entry per CDR3 protein. The sample contains about 84,000 distinct CDR3 sequences, 55% to 85% of which appear only once. The tissue used was unsorted bulk material of about 17-33 mg. RNA and DNA were co-extracted from it with the AllPrep DNA/RNA mini kit. This clonotype was obtained from a man aged 40-49 years with primary liver carcinoma and hepatitis B virus infection. Sequences were obtained from liver tumor tissue from sampling region 1. Subset in this sample: tumor region T1, superior pole.

This CDR3 reads CASCRTGDNQPQHF. CDR3 DNA: TGCGCCAGCTGTAGGACAGGGGACAATCAGCCCCAGCATTTT. The rearrangement joins TRBV10-1 to TRBJ1-5; 9 positions agree with TRBD1. Germline V gene sequence: CDR1 WNHNN, CDR2 SYGVQD (reference sequence). V gave up 8 bases and J gave up 3 bases; unmatched junction bases: 5. CDR3 size: 14 residues.